This T cell receptor beta chain was retrieved from a study of cytomegalovirus exposure and HLA in healthy donors (dated by TCRdb to the late 2010s). About the full investigation: A later analysis indicated that the 110 or so validation repertoires were generated on the platform also employed for the 650 to 850 repertoires of the first cohort. The study combined high-throughput TCR immunosequencing, statistical association of individual TCRs with disease status, and machine learning to predict cytomegalovirus infection status. The aim of the study was to test whether cataloging public T cell receptors could identify signatures of past pathogen exposure. A separate validation cohort of over 95 different subjects was used in addition to the roughly 720-subject first cohort. The study at large found these results: The validation cohort had no HLA typing available for a later analysis, so co-occurrence within that cohort was assessed over all 120 or so repertoires. While some public TCRs were present in many individuals, most TCR sequences turned up only very rarely across donors. The study gave a list of under 200 TCR beta chains associated with cytomegalovirus. The classifier was reported to diagnose cytomegalovirus status with high specificity and sensitivity in both the original and validation cohorts. A few of the identified cytomegalovirus-associated TCR beta chains were confirmed in vitro to be specific for cytomegalovirus antigens. A later analysis found that TCRs clustered in the first cohort also tended to co-occur in the roughly 120 validation repertoires, with just under 95% of cluster scores above 0. It was suggested by the authors that the approach could potentially be generalized to other disease states and immunological phenotypes.

The CDR3 covers 15 residues, taking in both the cysteine and the phenylalanine. Only CDR3 DNA is held: 45 bases, read in frame from base 1. Reading the germline V gene gives CDR1 ENHRY and CDR2 SYGVKD. A distance of 14 bases separates the germline ends of V and J, which lose 3 bases and 2 bases respectively. The donors were included in the validation cohort of over a hundred subjects, a group kept apart from the 666-subject first cohort. Remarks on this clone: The antigen this receptor binds is unknown. No quality values exist for individual bases; no much larger clone is one base distant.

To prepare the library, the immunoSEQ multiplex PCR assay was applied. The paper's data handling went like this. To diagnose cytomegalovirus status from the catalog of TCR beta chain sequences, a statistical classification framework was built. Here the immuneACCESS table is served through TCRdb, limited to in-frame sequences with V and J called. Missing clones are a known gap in these copies; in checked studies unresolved V genes cover under half, and the rest lacks a known reason. V and J calls and clone size are those listed in that table; D and trimming were worked out from the DNA. Present in this sample are around 200,000 clones, about 80% of which were seen just once. About 2.8% of the sample goes to the ten largest clones.

The chain links TRBV10-3 with TRBJ2-7, and TRBD2 may be the D gene, going by 6 matching bases. The clonotype originates from a woman between 18 and 29 years old in good health and CMV-seropositive. Sequences were obtained from PBMCs. CDR3 protein: CAISEEEEGPYEQYF. The DNA sequence reads TGTGCCATCAGTGAAGAGGAGGAGGGCCCCTACGAGCAGTACTTC.